The entry below gives a single T cell receptor beta chain sequence along with its context. Its antigen is undetermined. This sample stems from a study of tumor-infiltrating lymphocytes in primary liver carcinoma. Study background: Spanning 30 to 69 years of age, the patients were men and women.

TCR beta cDNA was prepared out of 500 ng total RNA by means of a constant-region primer. Generation of the TCR beta libraries relied on three nested multiplex PCR rounds using slightly modified ARM-PCR. A C-beta reverse primer and TRBV1-TRBV30 forward primers served in each of the first two PCR rounds, at roughly 10 cycles apiece. Each CDR3 protein gets one entry after TCRdb re-called the multiplex PCR reads with MiXCR. The sample lists about 330,000 distinct CDR3 sequences, 65% occurring once. The study, taken as a whole, reports: Tumor region pairs shared more overlap than did tumor-adjacent and tumor-blood pairs. Owing to bulk unsorted samples, no comparison was made between CD4+ and CD8+ repertoires.

In addition to blood RNA drawn from unsorted whole blood, germline DNA was extracted. Approximately 4.1 milliliters of peripheral blood were drawn presurgically. Looked up from germline, CDR1 is SEHNR and CDR2 is FQNEAQ (reference sequence). The CDR3 contains 17 residues. J was trimmed by 4 bases and V by 5 bases; bases with no gene match: 16. The receptor was isolated from a middle-aged man with primary liver carcinoma and hepatitis B virus infection. The sequencing input was peripheral blood. This chain links TRBV7-9 with TRBJ2-5; 7 nucleotides agree with TRBD1. The CDR3 nucleotides read TGTGCCAGCAGCCGACCCGATAGGGGGCGCGGTCGAGAGACCCAGTACTTC. It codes for CASSRPDRGRGRETQYF.